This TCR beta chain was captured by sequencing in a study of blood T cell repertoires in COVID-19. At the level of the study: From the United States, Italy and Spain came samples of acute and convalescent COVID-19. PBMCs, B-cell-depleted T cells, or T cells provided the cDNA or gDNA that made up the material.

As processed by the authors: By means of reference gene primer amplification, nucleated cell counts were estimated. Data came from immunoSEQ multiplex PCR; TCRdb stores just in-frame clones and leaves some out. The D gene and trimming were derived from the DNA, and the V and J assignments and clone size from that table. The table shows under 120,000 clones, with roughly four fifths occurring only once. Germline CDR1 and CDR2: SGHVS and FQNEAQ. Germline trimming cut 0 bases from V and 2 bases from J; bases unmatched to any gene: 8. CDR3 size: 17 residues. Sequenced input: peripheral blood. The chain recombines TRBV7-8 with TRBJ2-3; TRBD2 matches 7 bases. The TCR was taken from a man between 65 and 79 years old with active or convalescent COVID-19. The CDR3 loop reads CASSLARSSGLTDTQYF. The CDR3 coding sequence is TGTGCCAGCAGCTTAGCGCGGTCTAGCGGCCTCACAGATACGCAGTATTTT.